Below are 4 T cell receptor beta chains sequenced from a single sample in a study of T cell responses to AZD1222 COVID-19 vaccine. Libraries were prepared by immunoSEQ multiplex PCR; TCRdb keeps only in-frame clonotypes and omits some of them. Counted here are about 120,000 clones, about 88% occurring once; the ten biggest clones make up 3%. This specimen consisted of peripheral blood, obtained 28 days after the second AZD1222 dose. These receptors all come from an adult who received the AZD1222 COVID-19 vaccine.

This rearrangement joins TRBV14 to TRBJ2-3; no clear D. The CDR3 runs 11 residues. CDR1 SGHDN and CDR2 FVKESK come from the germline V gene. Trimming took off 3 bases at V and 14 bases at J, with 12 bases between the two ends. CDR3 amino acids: CASSHGPQRYF. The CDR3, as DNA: TGTGCCAGCAGCCACGGACCCCAAAGGTATTTT. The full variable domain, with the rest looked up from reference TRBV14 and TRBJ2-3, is EAGVTQFPSHSVIEKGQTVTLRCDPISGHDNLYWYRRVMGKEIKFLLHFVKESKQDESGMPNNRFLAERTGGTYSTLKVQPAELEDSGVYFCASSHGPQRYFGPGTRLTVL.

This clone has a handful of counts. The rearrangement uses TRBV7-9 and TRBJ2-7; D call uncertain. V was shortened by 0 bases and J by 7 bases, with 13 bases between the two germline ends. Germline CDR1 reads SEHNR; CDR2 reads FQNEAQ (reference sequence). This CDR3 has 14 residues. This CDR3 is CASSLALGHGEQYF. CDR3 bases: TGTGCCAGCAGCTTAGCATTGGGTCACGGAGAGCAGTACTTC.

CDR3 amino acids: CASTEEGRVEKLFF. The CDR3 nucleotides are TGTGCCAGCACCGAGGAGGGTCGGGTTGAAAAACTGTTTTTT. The rearrangement joins TRBV6-5 to TRBJ1-4; no reliable D call. Trimming took off 7 bases at V and 7 bases at J, with 16 bases between the two ends. CDR1 and CDR2 from the germline V gene are MNHEY and SVGAGI. The CDR3 is 14 residues long.

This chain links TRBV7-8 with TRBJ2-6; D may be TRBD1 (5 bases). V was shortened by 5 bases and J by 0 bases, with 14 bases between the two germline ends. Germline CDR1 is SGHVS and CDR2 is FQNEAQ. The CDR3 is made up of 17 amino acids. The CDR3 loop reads CASSPRQPLSGANVLTF. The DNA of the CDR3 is TGTGCCAGCAGCCCTCGACAGCCGCTCTCTGGGGCCAACGTCCTGACTTTC. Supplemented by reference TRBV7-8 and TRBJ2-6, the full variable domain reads GAGVSQSPRYKVAKRGQDVALRCDPISGHVSLFWYQQALGQGPEFLTYFQNEAQLDKSGLPSDRFFAERPEGSVSTLKIQRTQQEDSAVYLCASSPRQPLSGANVLTFGAGSRLTVL.